Following are 3 T cell receptor gamma chains from one sample sequenced in a study of gamma-delta chains in newborns, infants, children. TCRdb re-called clones from the reads using CATT. The data hold about 1,100 gamma-chain clones, with roughly 34% observed a single time. Sequenced material: blood. These receptors were obtained from a child who was a newborn, infant or young child, either healthy, febrile or measles-vaccinated (not recorded which).

Note on this clone: Other DNA variants within this sample encode the same CDR3. This chain joins TRGV9 and TRGJP. The J gene, absent from TCRdb, was called here by matching the DNA to germline. Germline V gene sequence: CDR1 GITISATS, CDR2 ISYDGTV (reference sequence). The CDR3 has 17 residues. The V and J ends lost 1 base and 4 bases, in that order; junction bases with no gene match: 4. DNA for the CDR3: TGTGCCTTGTGGGAGGTAGGACAAGAGTTGGGCAAAAAAATCAAGGTATTT. Translation: CALWEVGQELGKKIKVF.

Note on this clone: The same CDR3 can be traced to other DNA sequences in this sample. The J gene is TRGJP, the V gene TRGV9. The J gene, missing from TCRdb, was assigned here through DNA to germline matching. J gave up 9 bases and V 0 bases, and 8 bases lay outside the gene matches. CDR1 is GITISATS, CDR2 ISYDGTV, per germline (reference sequence). The CDR3 runs 17 residues. The CDR3 nucleotides are TGTGCCTTGTGGGAGGTGCAAACGGGGTTGGGCAAAAAAATCAAGGTATTT. It translates to CALWEVQTGLGKKIKVF.

In the case of this clone: Other DNA sequences of this sample code for an identical CDR3. V is TRGV9 and J is TRGJ1 or TRGJ2. The J gene is not listed in TCRdb, so it was assigned here from a DNA match to germline. V shed 1 base, J shed 3 bases, and the junction held 6 bases outside the gene matches. Germline CDR1 GITISATS, CDR2 ISYDGTV (reference sequence). There are 14 residues in the CDR3. CDR3 protein: CALWEVSGYYKKLF. The CDR3 DNA reads as TGTGCCTTGTGGGAGGTCTCGGGTTATTATAAGAAACTCTTT.